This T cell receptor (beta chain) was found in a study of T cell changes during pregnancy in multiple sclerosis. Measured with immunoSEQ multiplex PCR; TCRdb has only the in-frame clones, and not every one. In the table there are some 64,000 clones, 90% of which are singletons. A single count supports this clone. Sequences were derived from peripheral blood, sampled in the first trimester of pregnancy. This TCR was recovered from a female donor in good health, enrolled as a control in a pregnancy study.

CDR3 sequence (DNA): TGTGCCAGCAGCCTGCGACTCGACAATGAGCAGTTCTTC. Translating gives CASSLRLDNEQFF. V usage is TRBV5-8 and J usage is TRBJ2-1; no definite D call. This CDR3 is 13 amino acids long. Trimming removed 4 bases at V and 5 bases at J, with 10 bases between. Germline CDR1 reads SGHTS; CDR2 reads YDEGEE.